This TCR beta chain derives from a study of T cell clusters in autoimmune cytopenias. CDR1 and CDR2 (germline): MNHNY, SVGAGI (reference sequence). The CDR3 spans 17 residues. Multiplex touch-down PCR amplified TRB using TRB-A and TRB-B pools in one tube. TCRdb re-analyzed the multiplex PCR reads; it lists each CDR3 protein once, without DNA. This sample contains 3,500 to 4,000 distinct CDR3 sequences. Each sample's input was 200 to 250 ng genomic DNA, 38,000 or so genome equivalents. In terms of frequency, this clonotype is medium-sized. These data are also associated with another study on T cell repertoires in aging, cancer and after chemotherapy.

Sequencing used peripheral blood. This chain joins TRBV6-6 and TRBJ1-2; TCRdb names TRBD1, which stays unverified in the absence of DNA. The origin of this receptor is a human donor in good health. The CDR3 here is CASSYSRGAGVDYGYTF.